These 24 T cell receptor beta chains share one sample of origin, sequenced in a study of shared clonotypes between healthy human individuals. Sequencing used immunoSEQ multiplex PCR; TCRdb keeps in-frame clones, though not all of them. This sample has about 1 million clones, with about 75% found just once. The material sequenced was memory CD4+ T cells sorted from blood. Subset reported: CD45RA-negative fraction. The receptor set was obtained from a man aged 18 to 29 in good health.

This sequence joins TRBV7-9 and TRBJ2-1, with D maybe TRBD2 (6 bases). The CDR3 totals 17 residues. V lost 1 base, J lost 0 bases, and 13 bases lay in between. CDR1 and CDR2 (germline): SEHNR, FQNEAQ (reference sequence). This CDR3 reads CASSLGFRGSSYNEQFF. CDR3 DNA sequence: TGTGCCAGCAGCTTAGGGTTTCGGGGGAGCTCCTACAATGAGCAGTTCTTC.

J is TRBJ1-2 and V is TRBV30; D ambiguous. In germline, CDR1 is GTSNPN, CDR2 SVGIG (reference sequence). The CDR3 length is 12 residues. V gave up 2 bases and J gave up 10 bases, with 14 bases separating them. This CDR3 reads CAWSTRTEFYTF. CDR3 DNA sequence: TGTGCCTGGAGTACCCGGACCGAGTTCTACACCTTC.

As DNA, the CDR3 is TGTGCCATCAGCGGACTAGATGGTACGCAGTATTTT. It specifies CAISGLDGTQYF. The V and J genes are TRBV10-3 and TRBJ2-3; TRBD2 matches at 7 bases. Germline loops: CDR1 ENHRY, CDR2 SYGVKD. The J segment lost 8 bases and the V segment lost 6 bases, leaving 5 bases of the junction unmatched. The CDR3 totals 12 residues.

The chain combines TRBV6-5 with TRBJ1-6; D not resolved. Germline CDR1 MNHEY, CDR2 SVGAGI. V was trimmed by 5 bases and J by 5 bases, leaving 10 bases between them. CDR3 length: 14 amino acids. The CDR3 DNA is TGTGCCAGCAGTCCCCGTCCGAATAATTCACCCCTCCACTTT. Protein product: CASSPRPNNSPLHF.

The J gene is TRBJ1-1, the V gene TRBV30; D possibly corresponds to TRBD1 (5 bases). V lost 2 bases, J lost 4 bases, and 14 bases lay in between. The V gene's germline CDR1 is GTSNPN and CDR2 SVGIG (reference sequence). The CDR3 consists of 14 residues. The CDR3 loop is CAWSLGPGGTEAFF. As DNA, the CDR3 is TGTGCCTGGAGTTTGGGGCCGGGGGGCACTGAAGCTTTCTTT. The full variable domain, rest sourced from reference TRBV30 and TRBJ1-1, is SQTIHQWPATLVQPVGSPLSLECTVEGTSNPNLYWYRQAAGRGLQLLFYSVGIGQISSEVPQNLSASRPQDRQFILSSKKLLLSDSGFYLCAWSLGPGGTEAFFGQGTRLTVV.

The CDR3 DNA reads TGCGCCAGCAGCTTGGCGCCAGCGGGGGGATCAGAGACCCAGTACTTC. It is translated as CASSLAPAGGSETQYF. This rearrangement joins TRBV5-1 to TRBJ2-5; 9 positions match TRBD2. Germline assignment: CDR1 SGHRS and CDR2 YFSETQ. The CDR3 sequence is 16 residues long. V shed 0 bases, J shed 4 bases, and the junction held 7 bases outside the gene matches.

This clone was counted many times. The chain has TRBV30 and TRBJ2-1, with D unclear. Germline lookup yields CDR1 GTSNPN and CDR2 SVGIG (reference sequence). V lost 3 bases, J lost 10 bases, and 10 bases lay in between. The CDR3 has 11 amino acids. CDR3 loop: CAWRSVAEQFF. Here the CDR3 DNA reads TGTGCCTGGAGGTCCGTGGCCGAGCAGTTCTTC.

The rearrangement links TRBV7-9 to TRBJ2-2; no clear D. Germline values: CDR1 SEHNR, CDR2 FQNEAQ (reference sequence). V shed 0 bases and J shed 6 bases, with 11 bases lying between them. This CDR3 has 15 amino acids. In nucleotides, the CDR3 is TGTGCCAGCAGCTTAGCGAGTCTTGGGTCCGGGGAGCTGTTTTTT. Residues: CASSLASLGSGELFF.

This clone appeared a few times. The J gene is TRBJ1-6, the V gene TRBV6-5, with D hard to call. The CDR3 runs to 13 residues. Germline V lookup: CDR1 MNHEY, CDR2 SVGAGI. Trimming removed 5 bases at V and 8 bases at J, with 10 bases between. The CDR3 is CASSTGSYSPLHF. Here the CDR3 DNA reads TGTGCCAGCAGTACGGGGTCGTATTCACCCCTCCACTTT.

The chain's CDR3 is CASQLGGYGYTF. In nucleotides, the CDR3 is TGTGCATCCCAGCTTGGGGGCTATGGCTACACCTTC. The chain links TRBV28 to TRBJ1-2; a possible D gene is TRBD1 (5 bases). The CDR3 sequence is 12 residues long. Germline V gene sequence: CDR1 MDHEN, CDR2 SYDVKM.

This clone occurred once. This sequence joins TRBV9 and TRBJ2-3; D is perhaps TRBD2 (5 bases). Per germline, CDR1 SGDLS and CDR2 YYNGEE. This CDR3 region has 15 residues. The ends were cut back, 0 bases at V and 3 bases at J, with 11 bases in the middle. The CDR3 is CASSVVGEPTDTQYF. CDR3 sequence (DNA): TGTGCCAGCAGCGTAGTTGGGGAGCCGACAGATACGCAGTATTTT.

CDR3 sequence (DNA): TGTGCCAGCAACTCAGCGCATATGAACACTGAAGCTTTCTTT. Encoded protein: CASNSAHMNTEAFF. The V gene is TRBV27, the J gene TRBJ1-1, with no clear D. The germline V gene has CDR1 MNHEY and CDR2 SMNVEV (reference sequence). V was cut by 7 bases and J by 0 bases, with 12 bases left in between. The CDR3 covers 14 residues.

The rearrangement links TRBV11-2 to TRBJ1-4; maybe TRBD1 (5 bases). This CDR3 has 16 residues. Germline assignment: CDR1 SGHAT and CDR2 FQNNGV. Trimming removed 1 base at V and 7 bases at J, with 16 bases between. CDR3 amino acids: CASSLVGGMSGEKLFF. The CDR3 coding sequence is TGTGCCAGCAGCTTAGTCGGGGGGATGTCGGGTGAAAAACTGTTTTTT.

The rearrangement links TRBV10-3 to TRBJ2-1; 7 nucleotides agree with TRBD1. Trimming removed 6 bases from V and 5 bases from J; junction bases left unmatched: 4. Germline CDR1 is ENHRY and CDR2 is SYGVKD. The CDR3 totals 13 residues. The CDR3 is CAIRTGINNEQFF. The CDR3 DNA reads TGTGCCATCAGGACAGGGATAAACAATGAGCAGTTCTTC.

This chain's CDR3 is CASSLNVGHEQYF. CDR3 sequence (DNA): TGTGCCAGCAGTTTAAACGTAGGCCACGAGCAGTACTTC. The rearrangement joins TRBV28 to TRBJ2-7, with D unclear. The CDR3 loop spans 13 amino acids. The V gene lost 2 bases and the J gene lost 5 bases, with 10 bases spanning the gap. Germline V gene data show CDR1 as MDHEN and CDR2 as SYDVKM.

The rearrangement links TRBV27 to TRBJ1-4, with 9 bases that match TRBD1. Germline V lookup: CDR1 MNHEY, CDR2 SMNVEV (reference sequence). V dropped 6 bases and J dropped 7; count of bases not matched to a gene: 12. The CDR3 covers 16 residues. The chain's CDR3 is CASSRLTGTGSEKLFF. DNA for the CDR3: TGTGCCAGCAGCAGACTCACCGGGACAGGGTCTGAAAAACTGTTTTTT.

This sequence joins TRBV7-3 and TRBJ2-1; the D call may be TRBD1 or TRBD2 (5 bases each). CDR1 SGHTA and CDR2 FQGTGA come from the germline V gene. V was trimmed by 5 bases and J by 3 bases, leaving 14 bases between them. This CDR3 comprises 15 residues. The CDR3 here is CASSHSGTSYNEQFF. In DNA form, the CDR3 reads TGTGCCAGCAGCCATTCCGGGACCAGCTACAATGAGCAGTTCTTC.

A remark on this clone: The junction departs from the called germline gene at one end, perhaps through a read error. This sequence joins TRBV7-7 and TRBJ2-5, with D hard to call. Germline CDR1 SSHAT, CDR2 FNYEAQ (reference sequence). The CDR3 covers 13 residues. This CDR3 reads CASSLFSGETQYF. The CDR3 nucleotides are TGTGCTAGCAGCTTATTCTCCGGGGAGACCCAGTACTTC.

The chain couples TRBV7-1 to TRBJ2-5; D remains unclear. TRBV7-1 has ORF status, its function being uncertain. V was shortened by 5 bases and J by 1 base, with 11 bases between the two germline ends. The CDR3 loop spans 14 amino acids. In DNA, the CDR3 is TGTGCCAGCAGCCCGACCGCGGCCCAAGAGACCCAGTACTTC. Translating it yields CASSPTAAQETQYF.

The CDR3 sequence: CASSGQGNSGETQYF. The CDR3 bases are TGTGCCAGCAGCGGACAGGGGAACTCAGGGGAGACCCAGTACTTC. V gene TRBV2 combines with J gene TRBJ2-5; 9 bases are a match to TRBD1. Per the germline V gene, CDR1 is SNHLY and CDR2 is FYNNEI. The V and J ends lost 6 bases and 5 bases, in that order; junction bases with no gene match: 10. The CDR3 spans 15 residues.

The chain has TRBV29-1 and TRBJ2-7, with D tentatively TRBD1 (5 bases). Trimming stripped 4 bases from V and 1 base from J, with 11 bases between. Germline V lookup: CDR1 SQVTM, CDR2 ANQGSEA. The CDR3 is made up of 13 amino acids. The CDR3 sequence: CSVGKGNSYEQYF. CDR3 DNA: TGCAGCGTTGGAAAGGGGAATTCCTACGAGCAGTACTTC.

This chain uses TRBV4-1 with TRBJ2-3; D not certain. V lost 0 bases, J lost 4 bases, and 5 bases lay in between. The CDR3 is 13 amino acids. Per the germline V gene, CDR1 is MGHRA and CDR2 is YSYEKL. Here the CDR3 DNA reads TGCGCCAGCAGCCAAGATGAGGCAGATACGCAGTATTTT. Residues: CASSQDEADTQYF.

The chain is built from TRBV28 and TRBJ2-5; TRBD2 matches at 7 bases. The CDR3 loop spans 14 amino acids. Germline V gene lookup returns CDR1 MDHEN and CDR2 SYDVKM. After removal of 3 bases from V and 1 base from J, the junction contained 2 bases not matched to a gene. The DNA of the CDR3 is TGTGCCAGCAGTTTGGGGGGGGGCCAAGAGACCCAGTACTTC. Protein sequence: CASSLGGGQETQYF.

V and J are TRBV5-1 and TRBJ2-3; 13 bases match TRBD2. The V and J ends lost 4 bases and 5 bases, in that order; junction bases with no gene match: 7. Germline V gene lookup returns CDR1 SGHRS and CDR2 YFSETQ. This CDR3 is 16 amino acids long. The CDR3 DNA sequence: TGCGCCAGCAGCGGGCGGACTAGCGGGAGCGTAGATACGCAGTATTTT. Translating it yields CASSGRTSGSVDTQYF.